A single sample is the source of the 2 T cell receptor beta chains below, sequenced in a study of cytomegalovirus exposure and HLA in healthy donors. In the PCR, 60 Vbeta and 13 Jbeta primers were used. Assay used: immunoSEQ multiplex PCR; TCRdb lists only in-frame clones, some missing. The data contain about 140,000 clones, approximately 80% of them singletons. Material: PBMCs. The receptors were sampled from a male donor in good health and CMV-seronegative.

The V and J genes are TRBV7-2 and TRBJ2-7; the D is unclear. V gave up 2 bases and J gave up 6 bases, with 8 bases separating them. The CDR3 totals 12 residues. Germline V lookup: CDR1 SGHTA, CDR2 FQGNSA. The CDR3 loop is CASSLYRGEQYF. The CDR3, as DNA: TGTGCCAGCAGCTTATATCGCGGCGAGCAGTACTTC.

This chain uses TRBV9 with TRBJ1-1, with D hard to call. This CDR3 has 16 amino acids. Germline assignment: CDR1 SGDLS and CDR2 YYNGEE. V was trimmed by 0 bases and J by 1 base, leaving 13 bases between them. The CDR3 spells CASSVGPNSQNTEAFF. CDR3 nucleotide sequence: TGTGCCAGCAGCGTAGGCCCAAACAGCCAGAACACTGAAGCTTTCTTT.